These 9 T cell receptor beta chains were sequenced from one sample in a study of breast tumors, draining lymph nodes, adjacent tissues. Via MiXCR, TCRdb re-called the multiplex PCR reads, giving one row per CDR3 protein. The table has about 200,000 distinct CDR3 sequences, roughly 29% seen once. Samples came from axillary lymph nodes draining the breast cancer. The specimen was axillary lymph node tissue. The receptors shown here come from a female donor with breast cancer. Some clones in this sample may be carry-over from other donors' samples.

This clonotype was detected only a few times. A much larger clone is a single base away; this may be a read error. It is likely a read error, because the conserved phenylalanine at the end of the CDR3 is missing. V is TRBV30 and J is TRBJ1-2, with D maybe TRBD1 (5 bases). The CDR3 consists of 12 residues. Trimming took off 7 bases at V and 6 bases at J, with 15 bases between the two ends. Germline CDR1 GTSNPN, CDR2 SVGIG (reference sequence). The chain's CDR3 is CALGLGKDGYTI. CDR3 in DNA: TGTGCCTTGGGACTGGGGAAGGATGGCTACACCATC.

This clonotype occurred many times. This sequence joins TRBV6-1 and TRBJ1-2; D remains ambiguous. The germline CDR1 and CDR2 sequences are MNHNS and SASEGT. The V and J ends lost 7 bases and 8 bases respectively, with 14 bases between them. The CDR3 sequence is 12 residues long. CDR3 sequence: CASTRRTQGYTF. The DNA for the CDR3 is TGTGCCAGCACCCGAAGGACCCAAGGCTACACCTTC.

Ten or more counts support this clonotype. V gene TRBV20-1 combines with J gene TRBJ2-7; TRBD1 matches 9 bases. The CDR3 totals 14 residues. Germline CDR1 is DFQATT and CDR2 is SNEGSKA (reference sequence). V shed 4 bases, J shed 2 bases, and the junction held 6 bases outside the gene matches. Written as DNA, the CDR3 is TGCAGTGCTATCCGCCGGGACAGGGCCTACGAGCAGTACTTC. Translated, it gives CSAIRRDRAYEQYF.

CDR3 DNA: TGCAGTGCTAGAGGGACAGGATCCTCCTACGAGCATTTT. Its translation: CSARGTGSSYEHF. The chain employs TRBV20-1 and TRBJ1-5, with 7 nucleotides matching TRBD1. V lost 1 base and J lost 14; bases outside the gene matches: 11. CDR1 and CDR2 (germline): DFQATT, SNEGSKA (reference sequence). The CDR3 contains 13 residues.

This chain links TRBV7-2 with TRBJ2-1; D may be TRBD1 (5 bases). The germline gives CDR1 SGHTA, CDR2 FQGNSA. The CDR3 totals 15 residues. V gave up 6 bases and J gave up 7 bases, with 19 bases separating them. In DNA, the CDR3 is TGTGCCAGCAGATCCTCTGGGGCAGCTCGGAATGAGCAGTTCTTC. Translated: CASRSSGAARNEQFF.

This CDR3 reads CASSDRDNLNYGYTF. The DNA for the CDR3 is TGTGCCAGCAGTGATAGGGACAACCTAAACTATGGCTACACCTTC. The chain has TRBV2 and TRBJ1-2; maybe TRBD1 (6 bases). Germline CDR1 SNHLY, CDR2 FYNNEI. Trimming pared 3 bases from V and 2 bases from J, leaving 13 bases between. This CDR3 region has 15 residues.

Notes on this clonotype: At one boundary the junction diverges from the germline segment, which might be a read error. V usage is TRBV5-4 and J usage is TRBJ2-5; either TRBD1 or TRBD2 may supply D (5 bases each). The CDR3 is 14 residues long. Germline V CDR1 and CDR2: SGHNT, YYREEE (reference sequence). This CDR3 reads CASTQYRVQGTQCF. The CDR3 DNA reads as TGTGCCAGCACCCAGTACAGAGTTCAAGGGACCCAGTGCTTC.

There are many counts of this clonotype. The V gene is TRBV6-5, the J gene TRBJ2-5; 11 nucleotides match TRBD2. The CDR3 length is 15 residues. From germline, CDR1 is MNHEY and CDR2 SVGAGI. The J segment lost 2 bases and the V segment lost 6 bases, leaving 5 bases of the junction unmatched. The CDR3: CASSRLAGSQETQYF. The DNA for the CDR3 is TGTGCCAGCAGCCGACTAGCGGGAAGTCAAGAGACCCAGTACTTC.

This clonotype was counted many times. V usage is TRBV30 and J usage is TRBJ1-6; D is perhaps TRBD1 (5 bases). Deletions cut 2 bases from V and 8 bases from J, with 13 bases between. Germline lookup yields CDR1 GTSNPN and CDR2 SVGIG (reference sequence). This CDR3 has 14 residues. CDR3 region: CAWSNGGRDSPLHF. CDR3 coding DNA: TGTGCCTGGAGTAACGGGGGAAGAGATTCACCCCTCCACTTT.